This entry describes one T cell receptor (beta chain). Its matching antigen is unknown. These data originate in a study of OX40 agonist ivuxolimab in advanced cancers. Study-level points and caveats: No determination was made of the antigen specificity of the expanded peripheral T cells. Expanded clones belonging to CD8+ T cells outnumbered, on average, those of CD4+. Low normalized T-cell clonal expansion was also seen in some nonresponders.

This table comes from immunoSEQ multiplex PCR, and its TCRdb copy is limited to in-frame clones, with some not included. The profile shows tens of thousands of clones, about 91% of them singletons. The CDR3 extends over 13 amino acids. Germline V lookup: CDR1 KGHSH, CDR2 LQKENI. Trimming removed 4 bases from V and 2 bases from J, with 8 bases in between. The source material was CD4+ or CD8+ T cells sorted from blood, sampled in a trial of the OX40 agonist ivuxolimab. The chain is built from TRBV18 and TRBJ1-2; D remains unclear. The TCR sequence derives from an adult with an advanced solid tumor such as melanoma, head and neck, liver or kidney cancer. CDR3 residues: CASSRSGNYGYTF. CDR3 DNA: TGTGCCAGCTCACGAAGTGGAAACTATGGCTACACCTTC.